This T cell receptor beta chain was observed in a study of blood T cell repertoires in COVID-19. As for the study in general: The study drew acute and convalescent COVID-19 samples from the United States, Italy and Spain. T cells, B-cell-depleted T cells, or PBMCs provided the cDNA or gDNA that served as material.

Seattle researchers signed up patients amid active infection and tracked them longitudinally. Profiling relied on immunoSEQ multiplex PCR, and the TCRdb table lists in-frame clones only, not all of them. The sample carries 200,000 to 250,000 clones, about 87% recorded once. Germline V lookup: CDR1 SGHAT, CDR2 FQDESV (reference sequence). This CDR3 region has 13 residues. The ends were cut back, 5 bases at V and 4 bases at J, with 11 bases in the middle. The chain links TRBV11-1 to TRBJ1-2, with TRBD1 as a possible D gene (5 bases). The sample comprised peripheral blood. This TCR was sampled from a man aged 25-45 years with COVID-19, enrolled during active disease. The CDR3: CASSSQGTYGYTF. CDR3 nucleotide sequence: TGTGCCAGCAGCAGCCAGGGAACCTATGGCTACACCTTC.